Listed below are T cell receptor beta chains from one sample, sequenced in a study of identical twins. TCRdb redid the calling of the 5' RACE reads with MiXCR, one entry per CDR3 protein. Counted here are over 550,000 distinct CDR3 sequences, under 8.5% occurring once; the ten biggest clones make up 1.5% to 2%. The sample was also linked to a second study, of yellow fever vaccine responses in identical twins.

The sequenced sample was PBMCs. Every receptor here comes from a woman younger than 30 in good health. Each CDR3 is given with its conserved first and last residue. D genes are given only for firm matches. Size tells how often a clone was seen (once, few, many) or the class of an expanded clone, and some rows leave it out.

v_gene: TRBV5-5; d_gene: -; j_gene: TRBJ2-5; abundance: -; CDR3nt: TGTGCCAGCAGCAGAACCCCGATGGAGACCCAGTACTTC; CDR3aa: CASSRTPMETQYF
v_gene: TRBV2; d_gene: -; j_gene: TRBJ1-5; abundance: few; CDR3nt: TGTGCCAGCAGCGCCCAAGGGACTTTTAGTCAGCCCCAGCATTTT; CDR3aa: CASSAQGTFSQPQHF
v_gene: TRBV11-2; d_gene: TRBD1; j_gene: TRBJ2-3; abundance: few; CDR3nt: TGTGCCAGCAGCTTAGAGAGGGGGACAGGGGTGGATACGCAGTATTTT; CDR3aa: CASSLERGTGVDTQYF
v_gene: TRBV15; d_gene: TRBD2; j_gene: TRBJ2-1; abundance: -; CDR3nt: TGTGCCACCAGCAGAGGGGGGATCGGGGGGGCGGATTACAATGAGCAGTTCTTC; CDR3aa: CATSRGGIGGADYNEQFF
v_gene: TRBV27; d_gene: -; j_gene: TRBJ2-1; abundance: few; CDR3nt: TGTGCCAGCAGTTCCCGTGGGGGGACTCAGAGCTCCTACAATGAGCAGTTCTTC; CDR3aa: CASSSRGGTQSSYNEQFF
v_gene: TRBV6-1; d_gene: -; j_gene: TRBJ2-7; abundance: many; CDR3nt: TGTGCCAGCAGTAACGCCAGGACCTACGAGCAGTACTTC; CDR3aa: CASSNARTYEQYF
v_gene: TRBV20-1; d_gene: TRBD2; j_gene: TRBJ2-1; abundance: -; CDR3nt: TGCAGTGCTAGAACCCCCTCTAGCGGGATTGGTAATGAGCAGTTCTTC; CDR3aa: CSARTPSSGIGNEQFF
v_gene: TRBV29-1; d_gene: -; j_gene: TRBJ2-3; abundance: few; CDR3nt: TGCAGCGTTCAAAATTGGGGTCAGGGGAGTGATACGCAGTATTTT; CDR3aa: CSVQNWGQGSDTQYF
v_gene: TRBV24-1; d_gene: -; j_gene: TRBJ2-3; abundance: few; CDR3nt: TGTGCCACCAGTGATTACCGGAGCACAGATACGCAGTATTTT; CDR3aa: CATSDYRSTDTQYF
v_gene: TRBV14; d_gene: -; j_gene: TRBJ1-1; abundance: few; CDR3nt: TGTGCCAGCAGCCAAGTCTCGACGGGAGCTTTCTTT; CDR3aa: CASSQVSTGAFF
v_gene: TRBV6-4; d_gene: TRBD1; j_gene: TRBJ2-2; abundance: -; CDR3nt: TGTGCCAGCAGTGCCGGGACAGGAACGAGGGAGCTGTTTTTT; CDR3aa: CASSAGTGTRELFF
v_gene: TRBV12-3/TRBV12-4; d_gene: -; j_gene: TRBJ2-5; abundance: many; CDR3nt: TGTGCCAGCAGCGGAGATAGGACGGGAGAGACCCAGTACTTC; CDR3aa: CASSGDRTGETQYF